What follows is one T cell receptor beta chain and its context. Its antigen is not known. This CDR3 region has 15 residues. Germline loops: CDR1 SGHNT, CDR2 YYREEE (reference sequence). V gave up 7 bases and J gave up 4 bases, with 18 bases separating them. These data are taken from a study of shared clonotypes between healthy human individuals. Across the study: Donors had three CD4 naive, three CD4 memory, two CD8 naive and one CD8 memory plate apiece. General study points: Clonotype sharing among donors, it was expected, would be affected by sequencing depth.

It was across several immunoSEQ plates that each subset's genomic DNA was evenly split. Sorted-subset replicate PCRs used around 0.2 ug DNA, about 30,000 T cell genomes. Sequencing used immunoSEQ multiplex PCR; TCRdb keeps in-frame clones, though not all of them. Of some 2,500,000 clones listed, 93% are singletons. The receptor was isolated from a man between 18 and 35 years old in good health. Some clones in this sample may be carry-over from other donors' samples. The chain links TRBV5-4 to TRBJ1-5, with a tentative D call TRBD1 (6 bases). Source material: naive CD4+ T cells from PBMCs. Subset described: CD45RA+ positively selected. The CDR3 region has the DNA TGTGCCAGCCCCCTCGACAGGATATCAAATCAGCCCCAGCATTTT. The encoded protein is CASPLDRISNQPQHF.